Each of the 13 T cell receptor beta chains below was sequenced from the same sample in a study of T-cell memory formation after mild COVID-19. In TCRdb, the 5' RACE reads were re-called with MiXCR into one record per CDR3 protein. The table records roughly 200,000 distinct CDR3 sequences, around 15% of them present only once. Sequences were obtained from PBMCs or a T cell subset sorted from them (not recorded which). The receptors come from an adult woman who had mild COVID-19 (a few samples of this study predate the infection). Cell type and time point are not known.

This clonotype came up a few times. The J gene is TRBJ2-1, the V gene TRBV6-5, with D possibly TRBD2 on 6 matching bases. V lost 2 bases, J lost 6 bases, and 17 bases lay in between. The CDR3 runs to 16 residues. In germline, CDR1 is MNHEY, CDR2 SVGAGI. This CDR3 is CASSYPPGSGGNEQFF. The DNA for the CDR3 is TGTGCCAGCAGTTACCCGCCGGGGTCCGGGGGCAATGAGCAGTTCTTC.

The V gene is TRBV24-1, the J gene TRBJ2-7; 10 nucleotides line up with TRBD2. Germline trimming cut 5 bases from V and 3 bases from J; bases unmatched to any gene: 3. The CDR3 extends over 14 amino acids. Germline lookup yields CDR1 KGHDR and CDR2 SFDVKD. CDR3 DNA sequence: TGTGCCACCAGTGCTGCTAGCGGGAGCTACGAGCAGTACTTC. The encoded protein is CATSAASGSYEQYF.

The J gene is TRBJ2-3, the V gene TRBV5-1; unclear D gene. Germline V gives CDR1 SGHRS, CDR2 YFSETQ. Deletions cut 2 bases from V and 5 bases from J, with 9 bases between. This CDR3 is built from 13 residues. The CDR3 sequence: CASSFDLVDTQYF. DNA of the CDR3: TGCGCCAGCAGCTTTGATTTGGTAGATACGCAGTATTTT.

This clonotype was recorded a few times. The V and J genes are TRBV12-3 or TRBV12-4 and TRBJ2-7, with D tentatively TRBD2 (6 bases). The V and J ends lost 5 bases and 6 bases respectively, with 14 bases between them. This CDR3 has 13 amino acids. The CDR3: CASSPGSAGEQYF. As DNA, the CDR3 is TGTGCCAGCAGTCCAGGGTCAGCGGGCGAGCAGTACTTC.

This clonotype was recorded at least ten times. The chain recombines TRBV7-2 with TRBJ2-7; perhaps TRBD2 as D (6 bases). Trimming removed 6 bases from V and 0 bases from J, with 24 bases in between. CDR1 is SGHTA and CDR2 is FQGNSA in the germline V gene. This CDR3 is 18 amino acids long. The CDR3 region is CASSYIVWGVPSSYEQYF. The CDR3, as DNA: TGTGCCAGCAGTTATATAGTCTGGGGGGTCCCGAGCTCCTACGAGCAGTACTTC.

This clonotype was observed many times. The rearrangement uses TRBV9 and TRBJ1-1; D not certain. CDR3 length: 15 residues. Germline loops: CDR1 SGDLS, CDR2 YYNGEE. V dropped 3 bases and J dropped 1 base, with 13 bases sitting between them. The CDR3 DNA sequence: TGTGCCAGCAGCGCCCTTCAAAGGGCGAACACTGAAGCTTTCTTT. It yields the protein CASSALQRANTEAFF.

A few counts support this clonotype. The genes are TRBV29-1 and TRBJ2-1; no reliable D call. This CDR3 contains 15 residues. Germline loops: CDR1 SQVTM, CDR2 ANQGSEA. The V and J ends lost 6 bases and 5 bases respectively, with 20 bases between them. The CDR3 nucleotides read TGCAGCGTGGCCCTATTGCGTCAGCCCGACAATGAGCAGTTCTTC. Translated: CSVALLRQPDNEQFF.

CDR3 region: CSATYRGLKNIQYF. Written as DNA, the CDR3 is TGCAGTGCCACCTACCGGGGGCTGAAAAACATTCAGTACTTC. This chain uses TRBV20-1 with TRBJ2-4, with D possibly called TRBD1 or TRBD2 (6 bases each). Germline V gene sequence: CDR1 DFQATT, CDR2 SNEGSKA (reference sequence). The CDR3 is made up of 14 amino acids. Trimming cost V 6 bases and J 4 bases, with 16 bases left between them.

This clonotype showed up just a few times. The CDR3 nucleotides read TGTGCCAGCAGCTTTGGGGACCCCCGGGCCAAAAACATTCAGTACTTC. It translates to CASSFGDPRAKNIQYF. The rearrangement links TRBV7-9 to TRBJ2-4; D is perhaps TRBD1 or TRBD2 (5 bases each). This CDR3 contains 16 residues. Between the trimmed V and J ends, which lost 3 bases and 1 base, there was a span of 13 bases. The germline gives CDR1 SEHNR, CDR2 FQNEAQ (reference sequence).

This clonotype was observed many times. The DNA of the CDR3 is TGTGCCAGCAGTGAAAACAGGGGCGAGCAGTACTTC. Its protein product is CASSENRGEQYF. The rearrangement uses TRBV12-3 or TRBV12-4 and TRBJ2-7, with 7 bases fitting TRBD1. V was pared by 5 bases and J by 6 bases, with 4 bases of the junction left unmatched. The CDR3 has 12 amino acids.

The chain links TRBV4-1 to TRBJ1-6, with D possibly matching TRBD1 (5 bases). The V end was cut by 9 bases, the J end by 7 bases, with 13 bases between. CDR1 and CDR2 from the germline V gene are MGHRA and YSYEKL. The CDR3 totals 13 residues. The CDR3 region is CASGMGPNSPLHF. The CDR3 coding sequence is TGCGCCAGTGGGATGGGGCCCAATTCACCCCTCCACTTT.

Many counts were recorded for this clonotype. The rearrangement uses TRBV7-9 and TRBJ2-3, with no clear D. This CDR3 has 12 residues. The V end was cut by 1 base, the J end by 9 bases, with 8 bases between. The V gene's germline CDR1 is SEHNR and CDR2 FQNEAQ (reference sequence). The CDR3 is CASSLEATTQYF. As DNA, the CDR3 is TGTGCCAGCAGCTTAGAAGCCACCACGCAGTATTTT.

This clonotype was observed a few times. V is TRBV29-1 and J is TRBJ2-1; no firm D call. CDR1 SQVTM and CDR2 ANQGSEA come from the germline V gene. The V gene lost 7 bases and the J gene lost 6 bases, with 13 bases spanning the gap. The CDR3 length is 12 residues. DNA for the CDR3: TGCAGCGCCCATTCCTGGTCCAATGAGCAGTTCTTC. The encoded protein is CSAHSWSNEQFF.